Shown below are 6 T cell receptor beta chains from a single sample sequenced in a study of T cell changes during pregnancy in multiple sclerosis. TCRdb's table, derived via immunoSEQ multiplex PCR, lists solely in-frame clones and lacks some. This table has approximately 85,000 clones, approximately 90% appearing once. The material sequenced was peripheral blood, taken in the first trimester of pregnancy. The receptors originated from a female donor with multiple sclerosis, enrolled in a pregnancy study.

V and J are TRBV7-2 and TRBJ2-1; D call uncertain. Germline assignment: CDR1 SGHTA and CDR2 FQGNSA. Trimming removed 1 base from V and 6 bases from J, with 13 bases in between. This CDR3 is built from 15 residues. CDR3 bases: TGTGCCAGCAGCTTAGATTTCATCCCAGGCAATGAGCAGTTCTTC. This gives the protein CASSLDFIPGNEQFF.

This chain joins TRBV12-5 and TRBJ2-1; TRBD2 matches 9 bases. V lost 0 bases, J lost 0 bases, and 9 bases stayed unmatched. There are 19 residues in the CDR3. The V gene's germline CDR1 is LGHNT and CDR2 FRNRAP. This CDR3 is CASGLVRKRGVFSYNEQFF. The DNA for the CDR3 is TGTGCTAGTGGTTTGGTACGGAAGCGGGGGGTATTCTCCTACAATGAGCAGTTCTTC.

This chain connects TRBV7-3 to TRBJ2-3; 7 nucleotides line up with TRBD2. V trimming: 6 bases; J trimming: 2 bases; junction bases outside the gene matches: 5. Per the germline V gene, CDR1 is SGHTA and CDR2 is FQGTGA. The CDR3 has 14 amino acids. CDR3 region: CASSTSAFTDTQYF. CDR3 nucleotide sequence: TGTGCCAGCAGTACTAGCGCTTTCACAGATACGCAGTATTTT.

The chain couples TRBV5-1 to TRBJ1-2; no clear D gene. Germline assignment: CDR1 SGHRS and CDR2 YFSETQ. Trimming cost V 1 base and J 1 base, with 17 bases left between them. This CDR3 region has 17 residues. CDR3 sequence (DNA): TGCGCCAGCAGCTTGACCCCCCCCACGCGGATTAACTATGGCTACACCTTC. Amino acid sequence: CASSLTPPTRINYGYTF.

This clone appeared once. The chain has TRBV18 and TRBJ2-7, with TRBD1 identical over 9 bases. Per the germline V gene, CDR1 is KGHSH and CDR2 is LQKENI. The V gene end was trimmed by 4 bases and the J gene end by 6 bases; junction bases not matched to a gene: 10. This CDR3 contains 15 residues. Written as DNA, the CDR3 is TGTGCCAGCTCACAGTCAGGGACAGGGAATAGCGAGCAGTACTTC. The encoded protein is CASSQSGTGNSEQYF.

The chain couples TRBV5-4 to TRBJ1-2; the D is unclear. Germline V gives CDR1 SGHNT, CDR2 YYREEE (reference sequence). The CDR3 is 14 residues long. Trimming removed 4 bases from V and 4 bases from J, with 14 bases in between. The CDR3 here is CASSPNDGSYGYTF. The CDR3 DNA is TGTGCCAGCAGCCCTAATGATGGGAGCTATGGCTACACCTTC.